This TCR beta chain was identified during a study of blood T cell repertoires in COVID-19. Whole-study context: The United States, Italy and Spain provided the acute and convalescent COVID-19 samples. T cells, B-cell-depleted T cells, or PBMCs supplied cDNA or gDNA.

CDR1 LGHNA and CDR2 YSLEER come from the germline V gene. The CDR3 has 15 residues. V lost 0 bases to trimming and J lost 7 bases, with 16 bases between them. The repertoire was sequenced with immunoSEQ multiplex PCR; TCRdb's copy has only in-frame clones and lacks some. The sample lists roughly 150,000 clones; about 92% were seen once. Followed longitudinally, the Seattle patients had been enrolled during active infection. The chain carries TRBV4-3 and TRBJ2-7; a weak D match, TRBD2 (7 bases). The TCR sequence derives from a woman in her fifties or sixties with COVID-19, enrolled during active disease. Sequenced sample: peripheral blood. The DNA for the CDR3 is TGCGCCAGCAGCCAAGATTTGGCGGGGGCACGAGAGCAGTACTTC. As protein: CASSQDLAGAREQYF.